Listed below are T cell receptor beta chains from one sample, sequenced in a study of cytomegalovirus exposure and HLA in healthy donors. Sequencing was performed with immunoSEQ multiplex PCR; in TCRdb, only in-frame clones are kept and a portion is missing. Altogether around 210,000 clones are present, 70% to 90% being singletons, with the ten largest covering about 0.22%. Material for sequencing was PBMCs. Receptors originate from a girl aged 2-9 years in good health and CMV-seronegative. Each CDR3 is given with its conserved first and last residue. The order of the fields is V gene, CDR3 length, J gene, D gene, clone size, CDR3 protein, CDR3 DNA. D genes are given only for firm matches. The size entry is marked missing in some rows and otherwise reads once, few, many or a size class.

V: TRBV6-1
length: 14
J: TRBJ2-2
D: TRBD2
size: NA
CDR3: CASTGLAGPGELFF
DNA: TGTGCCAGCACAGGACTAGCGGGGCCCGGGGAGCTGTTTTTT

V: TRBV11-1
length: 16
J: TRBJ2-3
D: NA
size: NA
CDR3: CASSLVSGTSTDTQYF
DNA: TGTGCCAGCAGCTTAGTGAGCGGAACAAGCACAGATACGCAGTATTTT

V: TRBV6-5
length: 15
J: TRBJ1-6
D: TRBD1
size: NA
CDR3: CASSSEGGSGSPLHF
DNA: TGTGCCAGCAGTTCAGAAGGGGGCTCCGGTTCACCCCTCCACTTT

V: TRBV19
length: 17
J: TRBJ2-6
D: TRBD1
size: NA
CDR3: CASSSGQGFSGANVLTF
DNA: TGTGCCAGCTCGTCCGGACAGGGTTTTTCTGGGGCCAACGTCCTGACTTTC

V: TRBV6-1
length: 14
J: TRBJ2-5
D: NA
size: NA
CDR3: CASSERPSQETQYF
DNA: TGTGCCAGCAGTGAACGCCCTAGCCAAGAGACCCAGTACTTC

V: TRBV7-9
length: 15
J: TRBJ2-1
D: TRBD1
size: NA
CDR3: CASSSDRGNYNEQFF
DNA: TGTGCCAGCAGCTCGGACAGGGGGAACTACAATGAGCAGTTCTTC

V: TRBV9
length: 16
J: TRBJ2-3
D: TRBD2
size: NA
CDR3: CASSVGPGGRTDTQYF
DNA: TGTGCCAGCAGCGTAGGACCGGGGGGGCGTACAGATACGCAGTATTTT

V: TRBV29-1
length: 12
J: TRBJ1-1
D: TRBD1
size: NA
CDR3: CSVGQKNTEAFF
DNA: TGCAGCGTGGGACAGAAGAACACTGAAGCTTTCTTT

V: TRBV6-5
length: 15
J: TRBJ1-5
D: TRBD1
size: NA
CDR3: CASSRSGQGNQPQHF
DNA: TGTGCCAGCAGCCGTTCGGGACAGGGCAATCAGCCCCAGCATTTT

V: TRBV18
length: 12
J: TRBJ2-7
D: TRBD2
size: few
CDR3: CASSATSTEQYF
DNA: TGTGCCAGCTCAGCGACTAGCACCGAGCAGTACTTC

V: TRBV29-1
length: 13
J: TRBJ1-1
D: TRBD1
size: NA
CDR3: CSVRQGLNTEAFF
DNA: TGCAGCGTCCGACAGGGATTGAACACTGAAGCTTTCTTT